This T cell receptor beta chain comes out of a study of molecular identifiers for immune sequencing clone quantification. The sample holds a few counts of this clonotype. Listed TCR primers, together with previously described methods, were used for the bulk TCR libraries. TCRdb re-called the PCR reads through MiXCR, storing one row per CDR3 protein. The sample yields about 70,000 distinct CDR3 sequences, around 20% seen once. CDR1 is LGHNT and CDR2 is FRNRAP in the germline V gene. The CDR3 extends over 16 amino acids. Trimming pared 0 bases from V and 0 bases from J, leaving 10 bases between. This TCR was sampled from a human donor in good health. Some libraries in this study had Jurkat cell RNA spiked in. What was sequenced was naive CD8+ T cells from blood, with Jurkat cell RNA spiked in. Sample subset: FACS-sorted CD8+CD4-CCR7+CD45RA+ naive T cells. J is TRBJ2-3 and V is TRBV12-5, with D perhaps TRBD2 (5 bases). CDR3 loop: CASGLVFSVSTDTQYF. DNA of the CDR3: TGTGCTAGTGGTTTGGTGTTTAGCGTCAGCACAGATACGCAGTATTTT.